Each of the 24 T cell receptor beta chains below was sequenced from the same sample in a study of PD-L1 blockade in urothelial cancer. Time point here: peripheral blood 6 weeks after treatment start. Assay used: immunoSEQ multiplex PCR; TCRdb lists only in-frame clones, some missing. The table lists tens of thousands of clones, about nine tenths of them singletons. Source: PBMCs, taken around atezolizumab (anti-PD-L1) treatment. These receptors were taken from a man in his sixties with urothelial cancer.

This clone was seen a few times. The gene calls are TRBV27 and TRBJ2-7; 8 bases map to TRBD2. The CDR3 contains 16 residues. CDR1 is MNHEY, CDR2 SMNVEV, per germline (reference sequence). J was trimmed by 5 bases and V by 5 bases; bases with no gene match: 14. For the CDR3, the DNA is TGTGCCAGCAGTCCCCCCCGTCTAGCGGGTGTGAACGAGCAGTACTTC. This gives the protein CASSPPRLAGVNEQYF.

This clone was counted once. V gene TRBV2 combines with J gene TRBJ1-6; D might be TRBD1 (5 bases). This CDR3 has 16 amino acids. Looked up from germline, CDR1 is SNHLY and CDR2 is FYNNEI. Between the trimmed V and J ends, which lost 0 bases and 7 bases, there was a span of 13 bases. The CDR3: CASSEALRRANSPLHF. The DNA for the CDR3 is TGTGCCAGCAGTGAAGCGCTTCGCAGGGCAAATTCACCCCTCCACTTT.

CDR3 in DNA: TGTGCCAGCAGCTTAGTAGGGGCGACCAACACAGATACGCAGTATTTT. Translated: CASSLVGATNTDTQYF. V gene TRBV7-9 combines with J gene TRBJ2-3, with a weak D call TRBD1 (5 bases). V shed 1 base and J shed 2 bases, with 13 bases lying between them. The CDR3 totals 16 residues. Germline CDR1 and CDR2: SEHNR and FQNEAQ (reference sequence).

This sequence joins TRBV10-2 and TRBJ2-2; tentatively, D is TRBD2 (5 bases). Germline V lookup: CDR1 WSHSY, CDR2 SAAADI. V was cut by 4 bases and J by 6 bases, with 15 bases left in between. This CDR3 spans 15 amino acids. CDR3 residues: CASSVVGVLAGELFF. CDR3 sequence (DNA): TGCGCCAGCAGTGTGGTGGGAGTGTTGGCCGGGGAGCTGTTTTTT.

This clone was counted only a few times. V is TRBV19 and J is TRBJ1-1; possibly TRBD1 for D (6 bases). The CDR3 is made up of 15 amino acids. Germline V lookup: CDR1 LNHDA, CDR2 SQIVND (reference sequence). V was clipped by 4 bases and J by 4 bases, with 16 bases between them. The CDR3 loop reads CASSTSRGAITEAFF. In nucleotides, the CDR3 is TGTGCCAGTAGTACCTCACGGGGGGCAATCACTGAAGCTTTCTTT.

The chain is built from TRBV28 and TRBJ1-1; TRBD1 is a possible D gene (5 bases). V was clipped by 2 bases and J by 2 bases, with 9 bases between them. Germline V gene data show CDR1 as MDHEN and CDR2 as SYDVKM. The length of the CDR3 is 14 residues. Here the CDR3 DNA reads TGTGCCAGCAGTTTAAGTGACAGAAACACTGAAGCTTTCTTT. This codes for CASSLSDRNTEAFF.

The chain combines TRBV7-9 with TRBJ2-7; the D gene is possibly TRBD1 (6 bases). CDR1 and CDR2 from the germline V gene are SEHNR and FQNEAQ (reference sequence). The CDR3 length is 18 residues. Trimming removed 3 bases from V and 1 base from J, with 22 bases in between. This CDR3 reads CASSFGAGANPLSYEQYF. The DNA of the CDR3 is TGTGCCAGCAGCTTTGGGGCAGGGGCCAACCCTCTTTCCTACGAGCAGTACTTC.

The chain uses TRBV5-1 and TRBJ2-5; tentative D call: TRBD2 (5 bases). The germline V and J ends were trimmed by 6 bases and 0 bases, with 12 bases remaining between them. The CDR3 contains 14 residues. Germline V gene sequence: CDR1 SGHRS, CDR2 YFSETQ. CDR3 DNA: TGCGCCAGCACGGCAGGCGGGTACCAAGAGACCCAGTACTTC. The encoded protein is CASTAGGYQETQYF.

This clone has just one count. The chain is built from TRBV18 and TRBJ2-1; 11 bases match TRBD2. V trimming: 3 bases; J trimming: 6 bases; junction bases outside the gene matches: 10. Germline CDR1 is KGHSH and CDR2 is LQKENI. The CDR3 totals 17 residues. CDR3 residues: CASSPSSTSGSLNEQFF. DNA of the CDR3: TGTGCCAGCTCACCCTCAAGTACTAGCGGGAGTCTCAATGAGCAGTTCTTC.

This clone has a handful of counts. The rearrangement joins TRBV10-3 to TRBJ2-1; 11 nucleotides align to TRBD2. This CDR3 is 15 amino acids long. Trimming took 6 bases from V and 4 from J; bases not matched to a gene: 5. Germline V gene data show CDR1 as ENHRY and CDR2 as SYGVKD. CDR3 loop: CAIRPGTSGYNEQFF. As DNA, the CDR3 is TGTGCCATCAGACCCGGGACTAGCGGTTACAATGAGCAGTTCTTC.

The chain recombines TRBV30 with TRBJ2-5; 8 nucleotides match TRBD2. CDR1 is GTSNPN and CDR2 is SVGIG in the germline V gene (reference sequence). V shed 5 bases and J 5 bases; nucleotides not matched to a gene: 7. There are 13 residues in the CDR3. The DNA of the CDR3 is TGTGCCTGGGGGCGCGGGGGGCAGGAGACCCAGTACTTC. Its protein product is CAWGRGGQETQYF. The whole variable domain, remainder taken from reference TRBV30 and TRBJ2-5, is SQTIHQWPATLVQPVGSPLSLECTVEGTSNPNLYWYRQAAGRGLQLLFYSVGIGQISSEVPQNLSASRPQDRQFILSSKKLLLSDSGFYLCAWGRGGQETQYFGPGTRLLVL.

The chain has TRBV19 and TRBJ1-2; perhaps TRBD1 as D (6 bases). The V end was cut by 10 bases, the J end by 1 base, with 13 bases between. The germline gives CDR1 LNHDA, CDR2 SQIVND (reference sequence). The CDR3 has 13 residues. Here the CDR3 DNA reads TGTGCCACCCACAGGGCCGGTAACTATGGCTACACCTTC. Translated, it gives CATHRAGNYGYTF. The entire variable domain, with the rest obtained from reference TRBV19 and TRBJ1-2, is as follows: DGGITQSPKYLFRKEGQNVTLSCEQNLNHDAMYWYRQDPGQGLRLIYYSQIVNDFQKGDIAEGYSVSREKKESFPLTVTSAQKNPTAFYLCATHRAGNYGYTFGSGTRLTVV.

V and J are TRBV7-9 and TRBJ2-5, with 12 bases aligning to TRBD2. In germline, CDR1 is SEHNR, CDR2 FQNEAQ (reference sequence). The CDR3 runs 14 residues. Trimming removed 5 bases from V and 5 bases from J; junction bases left unmatched: 3. CDR3: CASSPSGGVETQYF. The DNA of the CDR3 is TGTGCCAGCAGCCCTAGCGGGGGGGTGGAGACCCAGTACTTC.

This chain uses TRBV6-5 with TRBJ1-2, with D perhaps TRBD1 (5 bases). V was pared by 0 bases and J by 4 bases, with 12 bases between. Germline V gives CDR1 MNHEY, CDR2 SVGAGI. This CDR3 is 15 amino acids long. Here the CDR3 DNA reads TGTGCCAGCAGTTACTCTCAGGGTTTCGCCTATGGCTACACCTTC. Translation: CASSYSQGFAYGYTF.

J is TRBJ2-4 and V is TRBV6-1, with 13 nucleotides matching TRBD2. The V gene end was trimmed by 4 bases and the J gene end by 0 bases; junction bases not matched to a gene: 6. CDR1 is MNHNS, CDR2 SASEGT, per germline. The CDR3 is 18 amino acids. In DNA form, the CDR3 reads TGTGCCAGCAGTGTCGGACTAGCGGGGGCCCTAGCCAAAAACATTCAGTACTTC. Protein: CASSVGLAGALAKNIQYF.

By share of the sample, this clone is medium-sized (0.01 to 0.1%). V usage is TRBV6-1 and J usage is TRBJ1-5; D remains unclear. The V end was cut by 2 bases, the J end by 7 bases, with 15 bases between. CDR1 is MNHNS, CDR2 SASEGT, per germline. This CDR3 is built from 15 residues. The CDR3 spells CASSETDGGQQPQHF. The CDR3 DNA reads as TGTGCCAGCAGTGAAACCGACGGCGGGCAACAGCCCCAGCATTTT.

This chain uses TRBV14 with TRBJ1-1; TRBD1 agrees at 7 bases. The CDR3 length is 15 residues. V lost 4 bases to trimming and J lost 1 base; unmatched junction nucleotides: 6. Germline CDR1 reads SGHDN; CDR2 reads FVKESK. CDR3 amino acids: CASSRMGQRNTEAFF. Written as DNA, the CDR3 is TGTGCCAGCAGCCGAATGGGACAGAGGAACACTGAAGCTTTCTTT.

The V call is TRBV6-1, the J call TRBJ2-5, with D possibly matching TRBD2 (6 bases). The CDR3 totals 13 residues. Trimming stripped 2 bases from V and 7 bases from J, with 11 bases between. Germline lookup yields CDR1 MNHNS and CDR2 SASEGT. The CDR3 sequence is CASSESQGGTQYF. The CDR3 DNA sequence: TGTGCCAGCAGTGAATCCCAGGGAGGGACCCAGTACTTC.

The CDR3 nucleotides are TGCGCCAGCAGCTTGGTACGGGGGGGCCCCGGGGAGCTGTTTTTT. Translating gives CASSLVRGGPGELFF. V and J are TRBV5-1 and TRBJ2-2; 8 bases map to TRBD2. The CDR3 runs 15 residues. Germline trimming cut 0 bases from V and 6 bases from J; bases unmatched to any gene: 4. Germline assignment: CDR1 SGHRS and CDR2 YFSETQ.

V and J are TRBV5-6 and TRBJ1-4; D remains ambiguous. Trimming removed 2 bases from V and 8 bases from J, with 13 bases in between. Germline values: CDR1 SGHDT, CDR2 YYEEEE. This CDR3 has 14 amino acids. The CDR3 spells CASSFPSGVEKLFF. The DNA for the CDR3 is TGTGCCAGCAGCTTTCCGTCGGGTGTGGAAAAACTGTTTTTT.

V is TRBV7-3 and J is TRBJ2-1, with TRBD2 matching 7 bases. With 7 bases clipped from V and 0 bases from J, the junction kept 12 bases outside the gene matches. The length of the CDR3 is 17 residues. In germline, CDR1 is SGHTA, CDR2 FQGTGA. CDR3 sequence (DNA): TGTGCCAGCATCATCACCGGGACTAACATCTCCTACAATGAGCAGTTCTTC. It translates to CASIITGTNISYNEQFF.

This clone was observed a handful of times. J is TRBJ1-2 and V is TRBV28; D possibly corresponds to TRBD1 (6 bases). CDR1 is MDHEN, CDR2 SYDVKM, per germline. The length of the CDR3 is 13 residues. The V end lost 2 bases, the J end lost 8 bases, and 12 bases lay between the germline ends. CDR3 nucleotide sequence: TGTGCCAGCAGTTTACGGGGGGCGCGCGGCTACACCTTC. Translated, it gives CASSLRGARGYTF.

The V call is TRBV6-6, the J call TRBJ1-5; TRBD1 agrees at 8 bases. The V segment lost 5 bases and the J segment 5 bases; nucleotides outside the gene matches: 8. The CDR3 runs 15 residues. CDR1 and CDR2 (germline): MNHNY, SVGAGI (reference sequence). The CDR3 region has the DNA TGTGCCAGCAGTGGTCAGGGGGCTCATGATCAGCCCCAGCATTTT. Amino acids: CASSGQGAHDQPQHF.

This sequence joins TRBV12-5 and TRBJ1-4, with D hard to call. The CDR3 is 13 residues long. V lost 7 bases and J 8 bases, leaving 14 bases between the germline ends. Germline CDR1 reads LGHNT; CDR2 reads FRNRAP. In DNA form, the CDR3 reads TGTGCTAGTGAAGGAGAGGGAGGGGAAAAACTGTTTTTT. It encodes CASEGEGGEKLFF.